This TCR beta chain comes out of a study of blood T cell repertoires in COVID-19. Looking at the study overall: Sites across the United States, Italy and Spain contributed samples from acute and convalescent COVID-19. PBMCs, B-cell-depleted T cells, or T cells were the source of the cDNA or gDNA that made up the material.

How the authors handled the data: It was from reference gene primer amplification that nucleated cell counts were estimated. Using immunoSEQ multiplex PCR, the repertoire was profiled, and TCRdb retains in-frame clones only, with some absent. V, J and clone size derive from that table, while D and trimming were established from the DNA sequence. The repertoire includes around 92,000 clones, around 86% of them detected once, and 25% sits in the top ten. This CDR3 contains 17 residues. The V gene's germline CDR1 is MNHNS and CDR2 SASEGT. Trimming cost V 0 bases and J 2 bases, with 14 bases left between them.

The sequenced sample was peripheral blood. The clonotype originates from a human donor in a cohort sampled during active COVID-19. V and J are TRBV6-1 and TRBJ2-1; D may be TRBD2 (6 bases). The CDR3 sequence is CASSEAILARAYNEQFF. In nucleotides, the CDR3 is TGTGCCAGCAGTGAAGCCATTCTAGCGAGGGCCTACAATGAGCAGTTCTTC.